Below are 9 T cell receptor beta chains sequenced from a single sample in a study of human T cells and chemical hapten exposure (dated by TCRdb to about 2021). The receptor library was made with RACE. The data were produced on a NextSeq 500. TCRdb applied fastp at Q25 and MiXCR to the public reads, then kept only in-frame beta chains. Rows with a matching CDR3 protein are joined into one entry that keeps the most common DNA and genes. The sample table records about 350,000 distinct CDR3 sequences; approximately 5.8% of these occur just once. The ten largest clones represent about 8.2% of the sample. The time point tag for this specimen amounts to: pre-sensitization, week 0. The treatment or condition label, read with the paper, signifies: therapeutic diphenylcyclopropenone sensitization with weekly scalp DPC. The sample consisted of whole blood, taken in connection with sensitization to the hapten diphenylcyclopropenone (DPC). These receptors all stem from a woman aged 18-30 years with alopecia areata. Some clones in this sample may be carry-over from other donors' samples.

This clonotype was observed a few times. The rearrangement joins TRBV6-1 to TRBJ2-7, with D unclear. Germline V gives CDR1 MNHNS, CDR2 SASEGT. Deletions cut 4 bases from V and 2 bases from J, with 9 bases between. This CDR3 comprises 13 residues. CDR3 sequence: CASSVAGAYEQYF. The CDR3 nucleotides read TGTGCCAGCAGTGTAGCAGGTGCCTACGAGCAGTACTTC.

The chain is built from TRBV2 and TRBJ2-2; D gene unclear. Germline V lookup: CDR1 SNHLY, CDR2 FYNNEI. Trimming took off 1 base at V and 6 bases at J, with 12 bases between the two ends. The CDR3 length is 15 residues. For the CDR3, the DNA is TGTGCCAGCAGTGAAGACCTCAGATTCCCCGGGGAGCTGTTTTTT. Translation: CASSEDLRFPGELFF.

The rearrangement links TRBV11-2 to TRBJ1-6; 8 nucleotides align to TRBD1. This CDR3 has 18 amino acids. CDR1 and CDR2 (germline): SGHAT, FQNNGV. The V segment lost 5 bases and the J segment 7 bases; nucleotides outside the gene matches: 16. The CDR3 bases are TGTGCCAGCAGCCTAGGGGGGGCTGGAGGACAGGGAAATTCACCCCTCCACTTT. This translates into CASSLGGAGGQGNSPLHF.

This clonotype was picked up many times. The V and J genes are TRBV18 and TRBJ1-1; D is uncertain. This CDR3 contains 15 residues. Trimming took off 3 bases at V and 0 bases at J, with 11 bases between the two ends. Germline V gives CDR1 KGHSH, CDR2 LQKENI. The CDR3 bases are TGTGCCAGCTCACCGGTGAGAGCCATGAACACTGAAGCTTTCTTT. Its protein product is CASSPVRAMNTEAFF.

This clonotype was detected many times. The DNA for the CDR3 is TGCAGCGCCTGGACAGAAGAGACCCAGTACTTC. Translating it yields CSAWTEETQYF. The chain carries TRBV29-1 and TRBJ2-5; D might be TRBD1 (6 bases). Germline values: CDR1 SQVTM, CDR2 ANQGSEA. V lost 7 bases and J lost 3, with 9 bases in between. The CDR3 contains 11 residues. Combining the CDR3 with reference TRBV29-1 and TRBJ2-5 gives the whole variable domain SAVISQKPSRDICQRGTSLTIQCQVDSQVTMMFWYRQQPGQSLTLIATANQGSEATYESGFVIDKFPISRPNLTFSTLTVSNMSPEDSSIYLCSAWTEETQYFGPGTRLLVL.

This clonotype showed up many times. The chain recombines TRBV2 with TRBJ2-4; a weak D match, TRBD2 (5 bases). Trimming stripped 5 bases from V and 8 bases from J, with 16 bases between. The CDR3 covers 14 residues. Germline V CDR1 and CDR2: SNHLY, FYNNEI. The CDR3 DNA follows: TGTGCCAGCAGTAATGGGAGCCCCGGGGACATTCAGTACTTC. It is translated as CASSNGSPGDIQYF.

The chain is built from TRBV4-2 and TRBJ1-1; D not certain. Germline CDR1 is LGHNA and CDR2 is YNFKEQ. The CDR3 has 12 residues. Trimming shortened V by 2 bases and J by 6 bases, and 7 bases separated the two germline ends. DNA of the CDR3: TGTGCCAGCAGCCAATACCAGGCTGAAGCTTTCTTT. Translation: CASSQYQAEAFF.

The V call is TRBV28, the J call TRBJ1-2, with no clear D. Germline lookup yields CDR1 MDHEN and CDR2 SYDVKM. Trimming cost V 3 bases and J 8 bases, with 10 bases left between them. This CDR3 is 12 amino acids long. CDR3 sequence (DNA): TGTGCCAGCAGTTTTAGGGTAGGGGGCTACACCTTC. This translates into CASSFRVGGYTF.

This clonotype was seen ten or more times. The V call is TRBV7-9, the J call TRBJ1-2; 9 bases fit TRBD1. Germline CDR1 is SEHNR and CDR2 is FQNEAQ (reference sequence). V dropped 4 bases and J dropped 6; count of bases not matched to a gene: 6. The CDR3 has 14 residues. The CDR3 DNA sequence: TGTGCCAGCAGCTCGTCCGGGACAGGGAATGGCTACACCTTC. It translates to CASSSSGTGNGYTF.